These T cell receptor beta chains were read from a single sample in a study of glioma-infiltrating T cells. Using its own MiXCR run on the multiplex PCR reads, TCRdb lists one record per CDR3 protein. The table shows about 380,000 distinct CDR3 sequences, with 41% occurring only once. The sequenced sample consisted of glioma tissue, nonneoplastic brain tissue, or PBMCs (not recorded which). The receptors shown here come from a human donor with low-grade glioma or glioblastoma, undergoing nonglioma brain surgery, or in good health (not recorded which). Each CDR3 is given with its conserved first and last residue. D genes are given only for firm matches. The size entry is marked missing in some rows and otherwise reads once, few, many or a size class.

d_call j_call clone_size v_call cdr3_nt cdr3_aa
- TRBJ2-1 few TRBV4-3 TGCGCCAGCAGCCAAGATAACGGCCCCCACGGTGAGCAGTTCTTC CASSQDNGPHGEQFF
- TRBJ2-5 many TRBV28 TGTGCCAGCAGTTTATCAGGGGTGCGAGAGACCCAGTACTTC CASSLSGVRETQYF
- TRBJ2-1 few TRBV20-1 TGCAGTGCTAGGTTACTAGGGGCGTACAATGAGCAGTTCTTC CSARLLGAYNEQFF
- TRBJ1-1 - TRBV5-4 TGTGCCAGCAGCTTCCCGGAGGGGTTGCATTCCGGGGGTAACACTGAAGCTTTCTTT CASSFPEGLHSGGNTEAFF
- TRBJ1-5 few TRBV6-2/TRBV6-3 TGTGCCAGCAGTTACTACGCGGGAGGGTTCGCAGATACGCAGCATTTT CASSYYAGGFADTQHF
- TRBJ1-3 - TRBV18 TGTGCCAGCTCACCTTCGGCCCGGGGTCCCTCTGGAAACACCATATATTTT CASSPSARGPSGNTIYF
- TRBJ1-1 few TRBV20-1 TGCAGTGCTAGAGAAGGGGTTTGGGGTGGAACTGAAGCTTTCTTT CSAREGVWGGTEAFF
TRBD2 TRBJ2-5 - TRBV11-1 TGTGCCAGCAGCTTATGGGAAGCGGGAGGATCCCAAGAGACCCAGTACTTC CASSLWEAGGSQETQYF
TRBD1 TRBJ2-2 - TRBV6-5 TGTGCCATCCCCAAGGGGTCCGGGACAGTAAACACCGGGGAGCTGTTTTTT CAIPKGSGTVNTGELFF
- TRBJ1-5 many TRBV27 TGTGCCAGCAGTTTCGGCGGACATCGTCAGCCCCAGCATTTT CASSFGGHRQPQHF
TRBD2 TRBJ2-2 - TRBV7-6 TGTGCCAGCAGCCCCACCGGACTAGCGGGAGGAACCGGGGAGCTGTTTTTT CASSPTGLAGGTGELFF
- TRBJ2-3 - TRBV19 TGTGCCAGTAGCGGCGGCTTGGGGGATACGCAGTATTTT CASSGGLGDTQYF
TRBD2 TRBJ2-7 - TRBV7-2 TGTGCCAGCAGCTTATCGCGTCTAGCGGCCCCCTCCTACGAGCAGTACTTC CASSLSRLAAPSYEQYF
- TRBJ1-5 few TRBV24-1 TGTGCCACCAGTAAAAACGGGGGGTGGGATCAGCCCCAGCATTTT CATSKNGGWDQPQHF
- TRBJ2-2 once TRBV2 TGTGCCAGCACTCGAGAGCTAAACACCGGGGAGCTGTTTTTT CASTRELNTGELFF
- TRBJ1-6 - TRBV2 TGTGCCAGCACTGCAAGCCGGGGGTCACCCCTCCACTTT CASTASRGSPLHF
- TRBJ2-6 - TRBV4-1 TGCGCCAGCAGCCAAGACAGGGGAACTGGGGCCAACGTCCTGACTTTC CASSQDRGTGANVLTF